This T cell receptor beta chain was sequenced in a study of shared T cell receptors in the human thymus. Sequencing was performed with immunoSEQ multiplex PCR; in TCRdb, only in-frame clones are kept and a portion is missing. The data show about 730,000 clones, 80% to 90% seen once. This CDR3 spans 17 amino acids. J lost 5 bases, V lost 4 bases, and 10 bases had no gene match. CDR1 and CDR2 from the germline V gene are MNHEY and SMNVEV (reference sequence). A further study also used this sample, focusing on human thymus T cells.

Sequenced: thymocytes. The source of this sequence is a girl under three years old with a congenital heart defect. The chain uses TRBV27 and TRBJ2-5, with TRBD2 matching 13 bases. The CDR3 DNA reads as TGTGCCAGCAGTTCCGGACTAGCGGGGGCGAGGTATGAGACCCAGTACTTC. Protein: CASSSGLAGARYETQYF.